Following are 26 T cell receptor beta chains from one sample sequenced in a study of control samples from healthy donors and cancer patients (dated by TCRdb to about 2020). Library method: the immunoSEQ multiplex PCR assay. TCRdb carries this immuneACCESS record with in-frame sequences only. Its versions omit some clonotypes, under half of them owing to an unresolved V gene in the studies checked, with the rest unexplained. In all, the sample holds approximately 90,000 clones, and 84% of those were seen once. 38% of the sample belongs to the ten largest clones. The specimen was PBMCs. Receptor source: a man aged 65 to 85 with lung cancer.

The gene calls are TRBV19 and TRBJ2-6; D is unresolved. V was trimmed by 4 bases and J by 0 bases, leaving 7 bases between them. CDR1 is LNHDA, CDR2 SQIVND, per germline (reference sequence). This CDR3 is built from 15 residues. The CDR3 here is CASSTHFSGANVLTF. For the CDR3, the DNA is TGTGCCAGTAGTACACACTTCTCTGGGGCCAACGTCCTGACTTTC. Together with reference TRBV19 and TRBJ2-6, the CDR3 gives the full variable domain: DGGITQSPKYLFRKEGQNVTLSCEQNLNHDAMYWYRQDPGQGLRLIYYSQIVNDFQKGDIAEGYSVSREKKESFPLTVTSAQKNPTAFYLCASSTHFSGANVLTFGAGSRLTVL.

The J gene is TRBJ2-1, the V gene TRBV4-2; 10 positions agree with TRBD2. This CDR3 contains 16 residues. Germline assignment: CDR1 LGHNA and CDR2 YNFKEQ. V was clipped by 3 bases and J by 4 bases; unmatched bases: 6. CDR3 bases: TGTGCCAGCAGCCAGGGAGCGGGGGGGACATACAATGAGCAGTTCTTC. The encoded protein is CASSQGAGGTYNEQFF.

About this clone itself: One end of the junction fails to match germline, which may point to a read error. V usage is TRBV7-2 and J usage is TRBJ2-1, with D perhaps matching TRBD2 (6 bases). CDR1 SGHTA and CDR2 FQGNSA come from the germline V gene. There are 16 residues in the CDR3. The CDR3 bases are TGTGCCAGCACCTTATCTAGCGTCTCCCGCTACAATGAGCAGTTCTTC. This codes for CASTLSSVSRYNEQFF. Full variable domain (missing parts from reference TRBV7-2 and TRBJ2-1): GAGVSQSPSNKVTEKGKDVELRCDPISGHTALYWYRQSLGQGLEFLIYFQGNSAPDKSGLPSDRFSAERTGGSVSTLTIQRTQQEDSAVYLCASTLSSVSRYNEQFFGPGTRLTVL.

J is TRBJ1-4 and V is TRBV4-1; D is ambiguous. The CDR3 length is 18 residues. The V gene's germline CDR1 is MGHRA and CDR2 YSYEKL. V was trimmed by 0 bases and J by 8 bases, leaving 22 bases between them. The chain's CDR3 is CASSQESLGGSDGEKLFF. The DNA of the CDR3 is TGCGCCAGCAGCCAAGAATCCCTTGGTGGGTCCGATGGGGAAAAACTGTTTTTT.

The CDR3 region is CASSYQETQYF. CDR3 DNA: TGTGCCAGCAGCTACCAAGAGACCCAGTACTTC. J is TRBJ2-5 and V is TRBV7-9, with D hard to call. The germline V gene has CDR1 SEHNR and CDR2 FQNEAQ (reference sequence). The CDR3 has 11 residues. Trimming shortened V by 4 bases and J by 0 bases, and 0 bases separated the two germline ends. Supplemented by reference TRBV7-9 and TRBJ2-5, the full variable domain reads DTGVSQNPRHKITKRGQNVTFRCDPISEHNRLYWYRQTLGQGPEFLTYFQNEAQLEKSRLLSDRFSAERPKGSFSTLEIQRTEQGDSAMYLCASSYQETQYFGPGTRLLVL.

The chain has TRBV23-1 and TRBJ1-4, with 8 nucleotides matching TRBD1. TRBV23-1 belongs to the ORF category, with a function that is uncertain. Trimming took 6 bases from V and 2 from J; bases not matched to a gene: 5. This CDR3 has 15 residues. The CDR3 DNA is TGCGCCAGCAGCCAACGACAGGGGACTAATGAAAAACTGTTTTTT. This encodes CASSQRQGTNEKLFF.

This chain links TRBV5-1 with TRBJ2-1, with D tentatively TRBD2 (5 bases). The CDR3 covers 15 residues. CDR1 and CDR2 (germline): SGHRS, YFSETQ. The V and J ends lost 0 bases and 4 bases respectively, with 11 bases between them. In nucleotides, the CDR3 is TGCGCCAGCAGCTTGGATTTCGGGAAGTACAATGAGCAGTTCTTC. As protein: CASSLDFGKYNEQFF. Variable domain in full (rest from reference TRBV5-1 and TRBJ2-1): KAGVTQTPRYLIKTRGQQVTLSCSPISGHRSVSWYQQTPGQGLQFLFEYFSETQRNKGNFPGRFSGRQFSNSRSEMNVSTLELGDSALYLCASSLDFGKYNEQFFGPGTRLTVL.

J is TRBJ2-2 and V is TRBV5-1; 8 bases are shared with TRBD1. The CDR3 totals 15 residues. The ends lost 4 bases at V and 4 bases at J; junction bases unmatched: 6. Looked up from germline, CDR1 is SGHRS and CDR2 is YFSETQ. The CDR3 loop is CASSADRAATGELFF. Here the CDR3 DNA reads TGCGCCAGCAGCGCGGACAGGGCGGCCACCGGGGAGCTGTTTTTT.

V usage is TRBV9 and J usage is TRBJ2-2; 13 positions match TRBD2. Trimming removed 3 bases from V and 2 bases from J; junction bases left unmatched: 7. This CDR3 is 18 amino acids long. Germline values: CDR1 SGDLS, CDR2 YYNGEE. CDR3 region: CASSARTSGGLNTGELFF. CDR3 DNA: TGTGCCAGCAGCGCCCGGACTAGCGGGGGCCTTAACACCGGGGAGCTGTTTTTT.

The rearrangement uses TRBV10-3 and TRBJ1-6; TRBD1 is a possible D gene (5 bases). Trimming cost V 3 bases and J 14 bases, with 11 bases left between them. Germline CDR1 ENHRY, CDR2 SYGVKD. CDR3 length equals 12 residues. As DNA, the CDR3 is TGTGCCATCAGTGACCTCGGCAGGGCCCTCCACTTT. Translating gives CAISDLGRALHF.

The J gene is TRBJ1-1, the V gene TRBV9; D is possibly TRBD1 (5 bases). This CDR3 comprises 13 residues. The germline gives CDR1 SGDLS, CDR2 YYNGEE. V lost 0 bases to trimming and J lost 4 bases, with 7 bases between them. Written as DNA, the CDR3 is TGTGCCAGCAGCGTAGACGGGGCCACTGAAGCTTTCTTT. It translates to CASSVDGATEAFF.

V and J are TRBV18 and TRBJ2-1, with 14 bases identical to TRBD2. The CDR3 length is 16 residues. The germline CDR1 and CDR2 sequences are KGHSH and LQKENI. Trimming at V came to 2 bases and at J to 6 bases, leaving 3 bases not matched to a gene. The CDR3 is CASSPAGLAGGNEQFF. DNA for the CDR3: TGTGCCAGCTCACCAGCCGGACTAGCGGGGGGCAATGAGCAGTTCTTC.

The chain has TRBV18 and TRBJ1-6, with D unclear. Germline CDR1 and CDR2: KGHSH and LQKENI. CDR3 size: 13 residues. V lost 3 bases to trimming and J lost 9 bases, with 9 bases between them. The DNA of the CDR3 is TGTGCCAGCTCACCTAATAGCGGTTCACCCCTCCACTTT. It codes for CASSPNSGSPLHF.

This clone was observed a few times. The chain couples TRBV6-6 to TRBJ1-1; 7 nucleotides align to TRBD1. Germline values: CDR1 MNHNY, CDR2 SVGAGI (reference sequence). The junction had 5 bases not matched to a gene; V was cut back by 6 bases and J by 1 base. The CDR3 has 14 residues. The CDR3 DNA sequence: TGTGCCAGCAGAAAGACAGGGACGAACACTGAAGCTTTCTTT. Amino acid sequence: CASRKTGTNTEAFF.

The rearrangement uses TRBV10-3 and TRBJ1-3, with D uncertain. Deletions cut 6 bases from V and 9 bases from J, with 12 bases between. The CDR3 runs to 12 residues. In germline, CDR1 is ENHRY, CDR2 SYGVKD. The CDR3 nucleotides are TGTGCCATCAGCTATGGAGGCGTCACCATATATTTT. Translating gives CAISYGGVTIYF.

This rearrangement joins TRBV29-1 to TRBJ2-3; 7 bases align to TRBD2. The CDR3 sequence is 13 residues long. V shed 4 bases and J 1 base; nucleotides not matched to a gene: 2. Germline V gives CDR1 SQVTM, CDR2 ANQGSEA. In DNA, the CDR3 is TGCAGCGTTGGGGCGGGGGGCACAGATACGCAGTATTTT. Its protein is CSVGAGGTDTQYF.

Concerning this clone itself: Compared with germline, one end of the junction differs, possibly owing to a read error. The V gene is TRBV7-3, the J gene TRBJ1-1; the D gene is possibly TRBD1 (5 bases). Germline V gives CDR1 SGHTA, CDR2 FQGTGA. This CDR3 spans 15 amino acids. The CDR3 sequence is CASSLTGPPETEAFF. CDR3 DNA sequence: TGTGCCAGCAGCCTAACGGGGCCCCCGGAGACTGAAGCTTTCTTT.

This chain joins TRBV14 and TRBJ2-5; D may be TRBD1 (6 bases). Trimming pared 3 bases from V and 1 base from J, leaving 15 bases between. Germline-derived CDR1 and CDR2 are SGHDN and FVKESK. The CDR3 is 16 residues long. CDR3 in DNA: TGTGCCAGCAGCCAGGGGGCGGACCCCTCCCAAGAGACCCAGTACTTC. Protein: CASSQGADPSQETQYF.

The chain couples TRBV6-5 to TRBJ1-3; 9 bases map to TRBD1. Per germline, CDR1 MNHEY and CDR2 SVGAGI. V trimming: 0 bases; J trimming: 0 bases; junction bases outside the gene matches: 0. This CDR3 spans 16 amino acids. For the CDR3, the DNA is TGTGCCAGCAGTTACTCGGGACAGGGCTCTGGAAACACCATATATTTT. As protein: CASSYSGQGSGNTIYF.

V usage is TRBV19 and J usage is TRBJ2-1, with D possibly being TRBD1 (7 bases). Germline CDR1 is LNHDA and CDR2 is SQIVND (reference sequence). This CDR3 is built from 14 residues. V was cut by 6 bases and J by 9 bases, with 18 bases left in between. The DNA for the CDR3 is TGTGCCAGTAGCCGCGCGCAGGGGGGTGGTGAGCAGTTCTTC. This translates into CASSRAQGGGEQFF.

The CDR3 region is CASSESKTSGFSGNTIYF. CDR3 bases: TGCGCCAGCAGTGAGTCGAAGACCAGTGGATTCTCTGGAAACACCATATATTTT. V is TRBV10-1 and J is TRBJ1-3; no clear D gene. In germline, CDR1 is WNHNN, CDR2 SYGVQD (reference sequence). V was pared by 0 bases and J by 0 bases, with 15 bases between. This CDR3 contains 18 residues.

This chain connects TRBV10-2 to TRBJ2-7, with D maybe TRBD2 (7 bases). The CDR3 spans 14 residues. The V end was cut by 7 bases, the J end by 5 bases, with 18 bases between. Germline V lookup: CDR1 WSHSY, CDR2 SAAADI. CDR3 DNA: TGCGCCAGCACCCCGGCGGGGGCTCGGGACGAGCAGTACTTC. Protein: CASTPAGARDEQYF.

The chain employs TRBV21-1 and TRBJ2-3; the table's D call TRBD2 went unverified against the DNA. TRBV21-1 is termed a pseudogene. This CDR3 has 16 amino acids. The CDR3 DNA is TGTGCCAGGGGACTAGCGGACCATACAAGCACAGATACGCAGTATTTT. Translation gives CARGLADHTSTDTQYF.

The V gene is TRBV6-5, the J gene TRBJ1-5, with 8 positions matching TRBD1. The V gene's germline CDR1 is MNHEY and CDR2 SVGAGI. J was trimmed by 1 base and V by 6 bases; bases with no gene match: 5. The CDR3 has 15 residues. Here the CDR3 reads CASRPDRASNQPQHF. CDR3 nucleotides: TGTGCCAGCAGGCCGGACAGGGCCAGCAATCAGCCCCAGCATTTT.

V gene TRBV6-4 combines with J gene TRBJ1-2; 9 positions agree with TRBD1. The CDR3 covers 16 residues. Looked up from germline, CDR1 is MRHNA and CDR2 is SNTAGT. Unmatched junction bases numbered 6, after V lost 0 bases and J lost 4 bases. In DNA form, the CDR3 reads TGTGCCAGCAGTGACTCTCGGACAGGGGAAGGCTATGGCTACACCTTC. Amino acids: CASSDSRTGEGYGYTF.

The chain links TRBV9 to TRBJ2-7; the match to TRBD1 covers 7 bases. There are 14 residues in the CDR3. CDR1 is SGDLS, CDR2 YYNGEE, per germline. Unmatched junction bases numbered 11, after V lost 4 bases and J lost 7 bases. CDR3 residues: CASSPRTGNREQYF. The CDR3 DNA sequence: TGTGCCAGCAGCCCCCGGACAGGTAATAGGGAGCAGTACTTC.